This entry is about one T cell receptor (beta chain). Its antigen is not known. The CDR3 runs to 15 residues. The germline CDR1 and CDR2 sequences are SGHTA and FQGNSA. UMIs were included in TCR beta cDNA generated by 5'RACE template switching. Reprocessing the 5' RACE reads, TCRdb reports a single entry for every CDR3 protein and omits DNA. The ten most abundant clones cover 7.3% of a sample with some 450,000 distinct CDR3 sequences. The sample originates from a study of T cells expressing NK-cell markers. Overall study context: Sorted CD3+CD56+NKG2C+, CD3+CD56+NKG2C- and CD3+CD56-NKG2C+ T cells supplied TCR beta repertoires.

General study results and limits: Once again these clonotypes came out on top in the CD3+CD56-NKG2C+ fraction of four donors. No clear determination of HCMV specificity was made for expanded NKG2C+ T cell clones.

The receptor was isolated from a woman aged 18 to 75 in good health. The chain links TRBV7-2 to TRBJ1-1. The sample consisted of blood T cells: a sorted CD56 or NKG2C T cell subset, CD4+ or CD8+ T cells, or bulk PBMC T cells (not recorded which). CDR3 sequence reads: CASSLGLTSNTEAFF.